The next 20 T cell receptor beta chains were all read from a single sample in a study of T-cell memory formation after mild COVID-19. TCRdb re-analysed the 5' RACE reads in MiXCR, keeping a single row per CDR3 protein. The table shows 45,000 to 55,000 distinct CDR3 sequences, with 9.3% occurring only once. The sample was PBMCs or a T cell subset sorted from them (not recorded which). The receptors shown here come from an adult woman who had mild COVID-19 (a few samples of this study predate the infection). Cell type and time point are not known.

This clonotype was found a few times. The chain joins TRBV6-2 or TRBV6-3 to TRBJ1-5; 9 bases line up with TRBD1. From germline, CDR1 is MNHEY and CDR2 SVGEGT. CDR3 length equals 17 residues. Germline trimming cut 8 bases from V and 0 bases from J; bases unmatched to any gene: 11. The chain's CDR3 is CASVETGGSYSNQPQHF. DNA for the CDR3: TGTGCCAGCGTCGAGACAGGGGGGTCTTATAGCAATCAGCCCCAGCATTTT.

Many counts were recorded for this clonotype. The rearrangement links TRBV6-5 to TRBJ2-1; perhaps TRBD1 as D (5 bases). CDR3 length: 18 amino acids. The germline CDR1 and CDR2 sequences are MNHEY and SVGAGI. Between the trimmed V and J ends, which lost 6 bases and 0 bases, there was a span of 21 bases. The CDR3 DNA reads as TGTGCCAGCAGCGAGCAGGGATTCAGTACCCTCTCCTACAATGAGCAGTTCTTC. Translating gives CASSEQGFSTLSYNEQFF.

The CDR3 region has the DNA TGCGCCAGCAGCTTGGAGGGACAGGCCCGATCTGGAAACACCATATATTTT. This sequence encodes CASSLEGQARSGNTIYF. V gene TRBV5-1 combines with J gene TRBJ1-3; 8 bases agree with TRBD1. This CDR3 spans 17 amino acids. Germline V lookup: CDR1 SGHRS, CDR2 YFSETQ. Trimming removed 0 bases from V and 1 base from J; junction bases left unmatched: 6.

In this sample, this clonotype turned up many times. The rearrangement links TRBV19 to TRBJ2-1; tentatively, D is TRBD1 or TRBD2 (5 bases each). Germline lookup yields CDR1 LNHDA and CDR2 SQIVND (reference sequence). Trimming cost V 3 bases and J 4 bases, with 10 bases left between them. The CDR3 is 14 amino acids. The CDR3 nucleotides are TGTGCCAGTAGTATTGGGGGAGATTACAATGAGCAGTTCTTC. Its protein is CASSIGGDYNEQFF.

This clonotype occurred many times. The rearrangement links TRBV10-3 to TRBJ2-5; TRBD1 aligns across 9 bases. V dropped 3 bases and J dropped 4; count of bases not matched to a gene: 3. Germline CDR1 reads ENHRY; CDR2 reads SYGVKD. This CDR3 comprises 14 residues. CDR3: CAISDVDRGETQYF. CDR3 bases: TGTGCCATCAGTGATGTGGACAGGGGAGAGACCCAGTACTTC.

This clonotype was detected a few times. The V call is TRBV6-1, the J call TRBJ1-2; the D is unclear. This CDR3 region has 13 residues. Germline-derived CDR1 and CDR2 are MNHNS and SASEGT. V was pared by 4 bases and J by 0 bases, with 6 bases between. The CDR3 loop reads CASSVMSNYGYTF. Written as DNA, the CDR3 is TGTGCCAGCAGTGTAATGTCTAACTATGGCTACACCTTC.

This chain connects TRBV12-3 or TRBV12-4 to TRBJ1-5; 9 bases agree with TRBD1. V trimming: 5 bases; J trimming: 4 bases; junction bases outside the gene matches: 9. CDR3 length equals 16 residues. The CDR3 DNA sequence: TGTGCCAGCAGTCCTGGGACAGGGAGGAGGAATCAGCCCCAGCATTTT. Protein: CASSPGTGRRNQPQHF.

This clonotype was seen repeatedly, ten times or more. The V gene is TRBV25-1, the J gene TRBJ2-1; D call uncertain. The CDR3 has 12 residues. Germline CDR1 is MGHDK and CDR2 is SYGVNS. V was clipped by 4 bases and J by 7 bases, with 8 bases between them. The DNA for the CDR3 is TGTGCCAGCAGTGGGACGAGGAATGAGCAGTTCTTC. It yields the protein CASSGTRNEQFF.

This clonotype was recorded a few times. This chain joins TRBV11-3 and TRBJ2-7, with D possibly matching TRBD1 (6 bases). CDR1 SGHNT and CDR2 YENEEA come from the germline V gene. V dropped 5 bases and J dropped 5 bases, with 19 bases sitting between them. The CDR3 loop spans 15 amino acids. CDR3 residues: CASSPGTTGSHEQYF. The DNA for the CDR3 is TGTGCCAGCAGCCCCGGAACAACAGGGTCCCACGAGCAGTACTTC.

CDR3 DNA sequence: TGTGCCAGCAGTGAACAGAACTACGAGCAGTACTTC. Translating gives CASSEQNYEQYF. This sequence joins TRBV2 and TRBJ2-7; the D is unclear. The CDR3 extends over 12 amino acids. Germline CDR1 SNHLY, CDR2 FYNNEI. Trimming pared 2 bases from V and 3 bases from J, leaving 5 bases between.

This sequence joins TRBV5-6 and TRBJ2-7; 7 bases align to TRBD2. The CDR3 extends over 15 amino acids. J was trimmed by 0 bases and V by 4 bases; bases with no gene match: 7. Per the germline V gene, CDR1 is SGHDT and CDR2 is YYEEEE. The CDR3 protein is CASSVSGIGSYEQYF. DNA of the CDR3: TGTGCCAGCAGCGTAAGCGGGATCGGCTCCTACGAGCAGTACTTC. Full variable domain (remainder filled in from reference TRBV5-6 and TRBJ2-7): DAGVTQSPTHLIKTRGQQVTLRCSPKSGHDTVSWYQQALGQGPQFIFQYYEEEERQRGNFPDRFSGHQFPNYSSELNVNALLLGDSALYLCASSVSGIGSYEQYFGPGTRLTVT.

The genes are TRBV9 and TRBJ1-2, with a weak D call TRBD1 (5 bases). This CDR3 has 12 residues. Germline CDR1 reads SGDLS; CDR2 reads YYNGEE. With 5 bases removed from V and 4 bases from J, the gap between germline ends came to 9 bases. The CDR3 reads CASSRGIYGYTF. CDR3 nucleotides: TGTGCCAGCAGTCGGGGGATCTATGGCTACACCTTC.

V usage is TRBV19 and J usage is TRBJ1-2, with 8 nucleotides matching TRBD1. The CDR3 consists of 12 residues. Germline CDR1 is LNHDA and CDR2 is SQIVND (reference sequence). The junction had 5 bases not matched to a gene; V was cut back by 6 bases and J by 8 bases. CDR3 nucleotides: TGTGCCAGTAGACGGACAGGGAGCGGCTACACCTTC. Amino acids: CASRRTGSGYTF.

This sequence joins TRBV7-9 and TRBJ2-1; 8 bases are shared with TRBD2. This CDR3 has 19 residues. V lost 5 bases and J lost 7; bases outside the gene matches: 22. The germline CDR1 and CDR2 sequences are SEHNR and FQNEAQ (reference sequence). CDR3 in DNA: TGTGCCAGCAGCCCGGCCCATATAGGGCGGGCGCTAGCGGGTAATGAGCAGTTCTTC. Encoded protein: CASSPAHIGRALAGNEQFF. The whole variable domain, remainder taken from reference TRBV7-9 and TRBJ2-1, is DTGVSQNPRHKITKRGQNVTFRCDPISEHNRLYWYRQTLGQGPEFLTYFQNEAQLEKSRLLSDRFSAERPKGSFSTLEIQRTEQGDSAMYLCASSPAHIGRALAGNEQFFGPGTRLTVL.

This clonotype was detected ten times or more. The chain links TRBV3-1 to TRBJ1-5; a possible D gene is TRBD1 (5 bases). The CDR3 sequence is 19 residues long. CDR1 and CDR2 (germline): LGHDT, YNNKEL (reference sequence). With 0 bases removed from V and 0 bases from J, the gap between germline ends came to 18 bases. CDR3 region: CASSQDPGGNWDSNQPQHF. CDR3 DNA sequence: TGTGCCAGCAGCCAAGATCCGGGGGGGAATTGGGATAGCAATCAGCCCCAGCATTTT.

This clonotype was recorded at least ten times. V gene TRBV29-1 combines with J gene TRBJ2-2; TRBD1 agrees at 7 bases. The CDR3 spans 16 residues. V lost 5 bases to trimming and J lost 0 bases; unmatched junction nucleotides: 9. CDR1 and CDR2 from the germline V gene are SQVTM and ANQGSEA. CDR3 in DNA: TGCAGCGTTACAAAGAGACAGGGTCCGAACACCGGGGAGCTGTTTTTT. Its translation: CSVTKRQGPNTGELFF.

This clonotype has ten or more counts. This sequence joins TRBV20-1 and TRBJ2-1; TRBD2 agrees at 8 bases. CDR3 length: 15 amino acids. J was trimmed by 1 base and V by 5 bases; bases with no gene match: 7. CDR1 and CDR2 (germline): DFQATT, SNEGSKA (reference sequence). CDR3 in DNA: TGCAGTGCTGAAACGGGGGGGGTATCCTACAATGAGCAGTTCTTC. This translates into CSAETGGVSYNEQFF.

This clonotype was detected many times. The chain couples TRBV9 to TRBJ2-5; D perhaps matches TRBD2 (5 bases). Trimming stripped 0 bases from V and 4 bases from J, with 13 bases between. This CDR3 contains 15 residues. Germline V gene data show CDR1 as SGDLS and CDR2 as YYNGEE. The CDR3 reads CASSVAPGSIETQYF. CDR3 bases: TGTGCCAGCAGCGTAGCTCCGGGGAGCATAGAGACCCAGTACTTC.

The V gene is TRBV19, the J gene TRBJ1-6; D is perhaps TRBD1 (6 bases). Germline V gene data show CDR1 as LNHDA and CDR2 as SQIVND (reference sequence). The CDR3 is made up of 15 amino acids. The V gene lost 6 bases and the J gene lost 8 bases, with 17 bases spanning the gap. The CDR3 loop is CASRDRGGRDSPLHF. The CDR3 coding sequence is TGTGCCAGTAGAGACCGTGGGGGGCGCGATTCACCCCTCCACTTT.

The V call is TRBV29-1, the J call TRBJ2-3; possible D gene TRBD1, 6 bases. The germline V gene encodes CDR1 SQVTM and CDR2 ANQGSEA. This CDR3 region has 15 residues. Trimming removed 3 bases from V and 2 bases from J, with 15 bases in between. The CDR3 reads CSVEETGQITDTQYF. DNA of the CDR3: TGCAGCGTTGAGGAGACAGGTCAGATCACAGATACGCAGTATTTT.